Sequencing of this T cell receptor (beta chain) was carried out in a study of T cells after somatic rescue of genetic block. Only in-frame clones appear in the TCRdb table, and some are missing; sequencing was by immunoSEQ multiplex PCR. This repertoire shows approximately 100,000 clones, about 90% found once; its top ten account for more than 1.5%. The CDR3 is 13 amino acids. Per the germline V gene, CDR1 is GTSNPN and CDR2 is SVGIG (reference sequence). V lost 3 bases, J lost 6 bases, and 11 bases lay in between. Sequenced input: peripheral blood mononuclear cells (PBMCs). The sequence derives from a young woman. The chain carries TRBV30 and TRBJ2-2; the D gene is possibly TRBD2 (5 bases). The CDR3 is CAWRMTIPGELFF. The CDR3 DNA follows: TGTGCCTGGAGGATGACTATTCCCGGGGAGCTGTTTTTT.